This entry lists 17 T cell receptor beta chains sequenced from one sample in a study of CD8 T cells in Susac syndrome. With random hexamers, 0.5 to 1 ug RNA was reverse transcribed. TCRdb processed the immunoSEQ multiplex PCR reads anew with MiXCR; each CDR3 protein has one entry. Of under 200,000 distinct CDR3 sequences listed, 80% to 95% are singletons. Sequenced input: CD4+ T cells from PBMCs. The source is a human donor in good health.

V and J are TRBV29-1 and TRBJ2-7; D is perhaps TRBD1 (6 bases). Looked up from germline, CDR1 is SQVTM and CDR2 is ANQGSEA. The ends were cut back, 6 bases at V and 0 bases at J, with 21 bases in the middle. There are 16 residues in the CDR3. The CDR3 sequence is CSVLPTGRPGSYEQYF. DNA for the CDR3: TGCAGCGTCCTCCCGACAGGCAGGCCGGGCTCCTACGAGCAGTACTTC.

The chain links TRBV28 to TRBJ1-1; D uncertain. V lost 5 bases and J lost 7, with 11 bases in between. The CDR3 spans 12 residues. The germline V gene encodes CDR1 MDHEN and CDR2 SYDVKM. For the CDR3, the DNA is TGTGCCAGCAGTGACCCTTTAGGTGAAGCTTTCTTT. Translation gives CASSDPLGEAFF.

The chain couples TRBV5-1 to TRBJ2-7, with 11 bases that match TRBD1. The V gene end was trimmed by 5 bases and the J gene end by 7 bases; junction bases not matched to a gene: 8. This CDR3 is 14 amino acids long. Germline V gene lookup returns CDR1 SGHRS and CDR2 YFSETQ. The CDR3 sequence is CASSTDRGLGEQYF. The CDR3 nucleotides are TGCGCCAGCAGTACGGACAGGGGGCTCGGGGAGCAGTACTTC.

The V gene is TRBV6-1, the J gene TRBJ1-3; 7 bases map to TRBD1. The CDR3 spans 16 residues. Germline V gene sequence: CDR1 MNHNS, CDR2 SASEGT. After removal of 6 bases from V and 2 bases from J, the junction contained 10 bases not matched to a gene. CDR3 loop: CASSRQGPGAGNTIYF. The CDR3, as DNA: TGTGCCAGCAGCCGACAGGGACCAGGAGCTGGAAACACCATATATTTT.

CDR3 residues: CSVEEPRGGTQYF. In DNA form, the CDR3 reads TGCAGCGTTGAAGAACCCCGGGGGGGGACCCAGTACTTC. The rearrangement joins TRBV29-1 to TRBJ2-5, with 8 bases fitting TRBD2. Germline-derived CDR1 and CDR2 are SQVTM and ANQGSEA. The V segment lost 0 bases and the J segment 7 bases; nucleotides outside the gene matches: 4. The CDR3 has 13 amino acids.

The chain employs TRBV12-3 or TRBV12-4 and TRBJ2-4; 11 positions agree with TRBD1. The J segment lost 0 bases and the V segment lost 5 bases, leaving 9 bases of the junction unmatched. This CDR3 comprises 18 residues. CDR3 DNA: TGTGCCAGCAGTCCCCGGACAGGGGGCGCGGTAGCCAAAAACATTCAGTACTTC. Protein sequence: CASSPRTGGAVAKNIQYF.

In nucleotides, the CDR3 is TGTGCCAGCAGACAGGGGTCGGGGAATTCACCCCTCCACTTT. Translation gives CASRQGSGNSPLHF. J is TRBJ1-6 and V is TRBV2; TRBD1 matches at 7 bases. The length of the CDR3 is 14 residues. Germline lookup yields CDR1 SNHLY and CDR2 FYNNEI. Germline trimming cut 6 bases from V and 7 bases from J; bases unmatched to any gene: 6.

This clonotype was observed a single time. The chain joins TRBV24-1 to TRBJ1-2; a weak D match, TRBD1 (5 bases). Germline CDR1 and CDR2: KGHDR and SFDVKD. Trimming shortened V by 4 bases and J by 0 bases, and 8 bases separated the two germline ends. The CDR3 spans 14 residues. CDR3 residues: CATSDATANYGYTF. The DNA for the CDR3 is TGTGCCACCAGTGACGCGACAGCTAACTATGGCTACACCTTC.

The rearrangement links TRBV28 to TRBJ2-6; the D is unclear. V dropped 7 bases and J dropped 4 bases, with 14 bases sitting between them. CDR3 size: 15 residues. Looked up from germline, CDR1 is MDHEN and CDR2 is SYDVKM. The chain's CDR3 is CASIGSAKGANVLTF. DNA of the CDR3: TGTGCCAGCATAGGGTCCGCAAAAGGGGCCAACGTCCTGACTTTC.

DNA for the CDR3: TGTGCCAGCAGAGACAGACGGACAGCTACATCCTACGAGCAGTACTTC. It translates to CASRDRRTATSYEQYF. The J gene is TRBJ2-7, the V gene TRBV6-1; a possible D gene is TRBD1 (6 bases). The V end lost 6 bases, the J end lost 1 base, and 19 bases lay between the germline ends. The germline gives CDR1 MNHNS, CDR2 SASEGT. The length of the CDR3 is 16 residues.

The chain has TRBV12-3 or TRBV12-4 and TRBJ2-5, with TRBD2 matching over 10 bases. The CDR3 runs 14 residues. Losses at the gene ends were 2 bases for V and 4 bases for J; bases not matched to a gene: 1. The CDR3 DNA sequence: TGTGCCAGCAGTTTACCTAGCGGGGGAGAGACCCAGTACTTC. Amino acids: CASSLPSGGETQYF.

This clonotype was recorded only once. The chain combines TRBV20-1 with TRBJ2-7; D not certain. Germline assignment: CDR1 DFQATT and CDR2 SNEGSKA (reference sequence). The CDR3 consists of 12 residues. The ends were cut back, 5 bases at V and 7 bases at J, with 15 bases in the middle. This CDR3 is CSASFVGREQYF. The CDR3 nucleotides are TGCAGTGCTTCCTTCGTGGGCCGTGAGCAGTACTTC.

This rearrangement joins TRBV12-3 or TRBV12-4 to TRBJ1-1, with D unresolved. The CDR3 is made up of 14 amino acids. Trimming pared 6 bases from V and 4 bases from J, leaving 15 bases between. CDR3: CASRPTLIGTEAFF. CDR3 sequence (DNA): TGTGCCAGCAGACCGACACTAATTGGCACTGAAGCTTTCTTT.

J is TRBJ2-3 and V is TRBV2; D is possibly TRBD1 (5 bases). The CDR3 length is 15 residues. Deletions cut 6 bases from V and 5 bases from J, with 18 bases between. CDR1 SNHLY and CDR2 FYNNEI come from the germline V gene. The CDR3 sequence: CASRGVRAFVDTQYF. For the CDR3, the DNA is TGTGCCAGCAGAGGGGTTCGGGCTTTCGTAGATACGCAGTATTTT. Full variable domain (rest looked up from reference TRBV2 and TRBJ2-3): EPEVTQTPSHQVTQMGQEVILRCVPISNHLYFYWYRQILGQKVEFLVSFYNNEISEKSEIFDDQFSVERPDGSNFTLKIRSTKLEDSAMYFCASRGVRAFVDTQYFGPGTRLTVL.

The chain has TRBV7-2 and TRBJ2-5; D is unresolved. Between the trimmed V and J ends, which lost 3 bases and 3 bases, there was a span of 2 bases. This CDR3 has 11 residues. The germline V gene has CDR1 SGHTA and CDR2 FQGNSA. The CDR3 here is CASSFKETQYF. Here the CDR3 DNA reads TGTGCCAGCAGCTTCAAAGAGACCCAGTACTTC.

The rearrangement links TRBV12-3 or TRBV12-4 to TRBJ2-1; D gene ambiguous. Trimming cost V 6 bases and J 6 bases, with 12 bases left between them. This CDR3 has 13 amino acids. CDR3 sequence: CASRIQGGNEQFF. The CDR3 DNA is TGTGCCAGCAGAATTCAAGGTGGCAATGAGCAGTTCTTC.

The V call is TRBV30, the J call TRBJ1-4, with D unclear. The V gene's germline CDR1 is GTSNPN and CDR2 SVGIG (reference sequence). The CDR3 length is 14 residues. V was trimmed by 3 bases and J by 5 bases, leaving 13 bases between them. CDR3 region: CAWSPRGMNEKLFF. The CDR3 nucleotides read TGTGCCTGGAGCCCCCGTGGGATGAATGAAAAACTGTTTTTT. The complete variable domain, with remaining parts taken from reference TRBV30 and TRBJ1-4, reads SQTIHQWPATLVQPVGSPLSLECTVEGTSNPNLYWYRQAAGRGLQLLFYSVGIGQISSEVPQNLSASRPQDRQFILSSKKLLLSDSGFYLCAWSPRGMNEKLFFGSGTQLSVL.